Presented here are 21 T cell receptor beta chains from one specimen sequenced in a study of cytomegalovirus exposure and HLA in healthy donors. The PCR used 60 Vbeta and 13 Jbeta primers. The table came from immunoSEQ multiplex PCR; TCRdb's copy has only in-frame clones and leaves some out. This table holds fewer than 150,000 clones, roughly three quarters found once. The sequenced sample was PBMCs. The source is a man between 18 and 35 years old in good health and CMV-seronegative.

The chain has TRBV6-4 and TRBJ2-3, with D tentatively TRBD1 (6 bases). Germline lookup yields CDR1 MRHNA and CDR2 SNTAGT. The CDR3 contains 14 residues. The V end lost 4 bases, the J end lost 4 bases, and 12 bases lay between the germline ends. CDR3 bases: TGTGCCAGCAGTGCCCAGGGGCCCCCAGATACGCAGTATTTT. Translation: CASSAQGPPDTQYF.

The V and J genes are TRBV5-4 and TRBJ2-7; 10 nucleotides agree with TRBD1. Unmatched junction bases numbered 16, after V lost 4 bases and J lost 6 bases. CDR1 is SGHNT and CDR2 is YYREEE in the germline V gene (reference sequence). The CDR3 has 17 residues. CDR3 DNA: TGTGCCAGCAGCCCACCGCTTAGGACAGGGGGATTAGTCGAGCAGTACTTC. Translating gives CASSPPLRTGGLVEQYF. Filled out from reference TRBV5-4 and TRBJ2-7, the complete variable domain reads ETGVTQSPTHLIKTRGQQVTLRCSSQSGHNTVSWYQQALGQGPQFIFQYYREEENGRGNFPPRFSGLQFPNYSSELNVNALELDDSALYLCASSPPLRTGGLVEQYFGPGTRLTVT.

This chain uses TRBV4-1 with TRBJ2-2; 8 nucleotides match TRBD1. Germline V lookup: CDR1 MGHRA, CDR2 YSYEKL. CDR3 length equals 16 residues. With 1 base clipped from V and 3 bases from J, the junction kept 4 bases outside the gene matches. CDR3 loop: CASSQGPGGDTGELFF. The DNA of the CDR3 is TGCGCCAGCAGCCAAGGGCCAGGGGGCGACACCGGGGAGCTGTTTTTT.

The chain uses TRBV4-1 and TRBJ2-7; D might be TRBD1 (6 bases). Germline V gene data show CDR1 as MGHRA and CDR2 as YSYEKL. The CDR3 contains 13 residues. V was cut by 2 bases and J by 3 bases, with 8 bases left in between. CDR3 sequence (DNA): TGCGCCAGCAGCCAACAGACAGGCTACGAGCAGTACTTC. Its translation is CASSQQTGYEQYF.

The chain carries TRBV30 and TRBJ1-6; D perhaps matches TRBD1 (5 bases). V lost 8 bases and J 10 bases, leaving 18 bases between the germline ends. Germline V gives CDR1 GTSNPN, CDR2 SVGIG (reference sequence). The CDR3 sequence is 13 residues long. The CDR3, as DNA: TGTGCCAGTTCGAGGACATTCCAATCACCCCTCCACTTT. This sequence encodes CASSRTFQSPLHF.

The chain carries TRBV5-5 and TRBJ2-7; D uncertain. V lost 1 base and J 1 base, leaving 6 bases between the germline ends. Germline-derived CDR1 and CDR2 are SGHKS and YYEKEE (reference sequence). The CDR3 has 13 amino acids. The CDR3: CASSLLLSYEQYF. Written as DNA, the CDR3 is TGTGCCAGCAGCTTGTTGCTATCCTACGAGCAGTACTTC.

This chain joins TRBV6-4 and TRBJ1-1; no reliable D call. The CDR3 has 13 residues. V was pared by 6 bases and J by 6 bases, with 14 bases between. Germline loops: CDR1 MRHNA, CDR2 SNTAGT. Written as DNA, the CDR3 is TGTGCCAGCAGGACTTTGGCACCGGCTGAAGCTTTCTTT. Translation gives CASRTLAPAEAFF.

This chain joins TRBV18 and TRBJ1-2; 9 bases line up with TRBD1. V was clipped by 6 bases and J by 2 bases; unmatched bases: 13. The CDR3 spans 17 residues. Germline V gives CDR1 KGHSH, CDR2 LQKENI. CDR3 loop: CASSPGTGYPVNYGYTF. The CDR3 coding sequence is TGTGCCAGCTCGCCAGGGACAGGGTACCCCGTGAACTATGGCTACACCTTC.

The genes are TRBV7-8 and TRBJ1-2, with TRBD1 matching 8 bases. Germline V CDR1 and CDR2: SGHVS, FQNEAQ. The CDR3 is made up of 18 amino acids. The V segment lost 2 bases and the J segment 6 bases; nucleotides outside the gene matches: 17. CDR3 sequence reads: CASSLHRRTGRSRDGYTF. The CDR3 bases are TGTGCCAGCAGCTTACATCGTCGGACAGGGAGGAGTCGGGATGGCTACACCTTC.

This chain joins TRBV5-4 and TRBJ1-2; 10 bases line up with TRBD1. Trimming took 4 bases from V and 4 from J; bases not matched to a gene: 10. The CDR3 sequence is 16 residues long. CDR1 and CDR2 (germline): SGHNT, YYREEE (reference sequence). The CDR3 region has the DNA TGTGCCAGCAGCCCAGATGTGAGGACAGGGGGCTATGGCTACACCTTC. It is translated as CASSPDVRTGGYGYTF. Complete variable domain (other parts from reference TRBV5-4 and TRBJ1-2): ETGVTQSPTHLIKTRGQQVTLRCSSQSGHNTVSWYQQALGQGPQFIFQYYREEENGRGNFPPRFSGLQFPNYSSELNVNALELDDSALYLCASSPDVRTGGYGYTFGSGTRLTVV.

The chain combines TRBV5-1 with TRBJ2-5; D gene uncertain. The J call may be faulty, since TRBJ2-7 better matches the DNA end. In germline, CDR1 is SGHRS, CDR2 YFSETQ. CDR3 length: 14 amino acids. The chain's CDR3 is CASSPASEAYEQYF. CDR3 sequence (DNA): TGCGCCAGCAGCCCTGCTTCCGAGGCGTACGAGCAGTACTTC.

The rearrangement links TRBV27 to TRBJ2-7; D ambiguous. Germline V lookup: CDR1 MNHEY, CDR2 SMNVEV (reference sequence). The germline V and J ends were trimmed by 2 bases and 1 base, with 6 bases remaining between them. The CDR3 has 13 amino acids. CDR3: CASSLQVSYEQYF. The CDR3, as DNA: TGTGCCAGCAGTTTACAGGTTTCCTACGAGCAGTACTTC.

This clone was counted a few times. The chain has TRBV6-5 and TRBJ2-3; D is perhaps TRBD1 (6 bases). With 6 bases removed from V and 4 bases from J, the gap between germline ends came to 17 bases. Germline V gives CDR1 MNHEY, CDR2 SVGAGI. The length of the CDR3 is 15 residues. This CDR3 reads CASRPVGGGADTQYF. CDR3 nucleotide sequence: TGTGCCAGCAGGCCTGTTGGGGGCGGTGCAGATACGCAGTATTTT.

This clone was detected once. The rearrangement joins TRBV2 to TRBJ1-1; D is undetermined. The CDR3 length is 14 residues. The V end lost 3 bases, the J end lost 2 bases, and 10 bases lay between the germline ends. CDR1 SNHLY and CDR2 FYNNEI come from the germline V gene. CDR3 bases: TGTGCCAGCAGTGATCTGGAGGGAAACACTGAAGCTTTCTTT. This codes for CASSDLEGNTEAFF.

V and J are TRBV2 and TRBJ2-5; a possible D gene is TRBD1 (5 bases). The germline V gene has CDR1 SNHLY and CDR2 FYNNEI. The length of the CDR3 is 14 residues. V was shortened by 0 bases and J by 5 bases, with 10 bases between the two germline ends. CDR3 sequence reads: CASSEAGRRETQYF. The CDR3 region has the DNA TGTGCCAGCAGTGAAGCGGGGCGGCGGGAGACCCAGTACTTC.

The chain recombines TRBV7-9 with TRBJ1-1, with 7 bases identical to TRBD1. Germline V gene sequence: CDR1 SEHNR, CDR2 FQNEAQ (reference sequence). This CDR3 spans 11 amino acids. The ends lost 6 bases at V and 10 bases at J; junction bases unmatched: 5. CDR3 DNA sequence: TGTGCCAGCAGTTTAACAGGGGTAGCTTTCTTT. It codes for CASSLTGVAFF.

CDR3: CASSEHETGKAFF. In nucleotides, the CDR3 is TGTGCCAGCAGTGAACACGAGACAGGTAAAGCTTTCTTT. The chain is built from TRBV25-1 and TRBJ1-1, with D possibly being TRBD1 (6 bases). Germline assignment: CDR1 MGHDK and CDR2 SYGVNS. V was shortened by 2 bases and J by 9 bases, with 13 bases between the two germline ends. The CDR3 spans 13 residues.

The genes are TRBV19 and TRBJ1-5; D uncertain. Germline CDR1 LNHDA, CDR2 SQIVND (reference sequence). The germline V and J ends were trimmed by 4 bases and 0 bases, with 7 bases remaining between them. This CDR3 comprises 14 residues. The CDR3 sequence is CASSSQISNQPQHF. The DNA for the CDR3 is TGTGCCAGTAGTAGTCAGATTAGCAATCAGCCCCAGCATTTT.

This rearrangement joins TRBV19 to TRBJ2-7, with a weak D call TRBD1 (6 bases). Germline-derived CDR1 and CDR2 are LNHDA and SQIVND (reference sequence). The CDR3 is 12 residues long. V was shortened by 5 bases and J by 3 bases, with 8 bases between the two germline ends. CDR3 DNA sequence: TGTGCCAGTAGTCAGACAGGCTACGAGCAGTACTTC. This encodes CASSQTGYEQYF.

The CDR3 reads CASSEGQGALGYTF. The CDR3 DNA sequence: TGTGCCAGCAGTGAGGGACAGGGGGCGCTCGGCTACACCTTC. The chain couples TRBV6-1 to TRBJ1-2; 12 nucleotides line up with TRBD1. The J segment lost 8 bases and the V segment lost 3 bases, leaving 4 bases of the junction unmatched. The CDR3 is 14 amino acids. Germline V gene lookup returns CDR1 MNHNS and CDR2 SASEGT.

This clone was observed a handful of times. This chain links TRBV5-6 with TRBJ2-7; 7 bases line up with TRBD2. The closer fit of TRBJ2-1 to the DNA end suggests the J call may be wrong. The CDR3 is 18 residues long. Germline loops: CDR1 SGHDT, CDR2 YYEEEE. The CDR3 sequence: CASSLTQGETSPDNEQFF. CDR3 bases: TGTGCCAGCAGCTTGACCCAGGGCGAGACTAGCCCTGACAATGAGCAGTTCTTC.